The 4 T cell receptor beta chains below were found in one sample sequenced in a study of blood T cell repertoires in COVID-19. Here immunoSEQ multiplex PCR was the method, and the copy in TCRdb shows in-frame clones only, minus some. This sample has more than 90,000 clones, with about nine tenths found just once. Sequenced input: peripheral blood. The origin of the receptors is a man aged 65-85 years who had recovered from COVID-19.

The CDR3 bases are TGCAGCGTCGCGGGACAGCTGAACACTGAAGCTTTCTTT. This encodes CSVAGQLNTEAFF. This sequence joins TRBV29-1 and TRBJ1-1; TRBD1 matches 7 bases. Unmatched junction bases numbered 4, after V lost 6 bases and J lost 0 bases. The CDR3 loop spans 13 amino acids. Germline values: CDR1 SQVTM, CDR2 ANQGSEA.

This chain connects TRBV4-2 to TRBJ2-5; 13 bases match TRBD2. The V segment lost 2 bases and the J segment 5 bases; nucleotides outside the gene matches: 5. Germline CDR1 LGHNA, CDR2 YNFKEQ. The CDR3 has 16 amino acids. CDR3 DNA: TGTGCCAGCAGCCAACCCGGGACTAGCGGGACGGAGACCCAGTACTTC. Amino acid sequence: CASSQPGTSGTETQYF.

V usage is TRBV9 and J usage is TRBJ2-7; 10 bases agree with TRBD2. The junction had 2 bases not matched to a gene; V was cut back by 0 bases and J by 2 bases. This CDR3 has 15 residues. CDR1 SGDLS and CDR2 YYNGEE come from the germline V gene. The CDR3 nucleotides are TGTGCCAGCAGCGTAGGACTAGCGGGTCCCTACGAGCAGTACTTC. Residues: CASSVGLAGPYEQYF.

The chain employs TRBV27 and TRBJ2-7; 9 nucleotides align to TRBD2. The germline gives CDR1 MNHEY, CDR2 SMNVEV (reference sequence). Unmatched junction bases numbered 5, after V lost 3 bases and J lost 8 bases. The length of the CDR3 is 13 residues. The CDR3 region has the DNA TGTGCCAGCAGTTTTGCTAGCGGGAACAAGCAGTACTTC. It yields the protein CASSFASGNKQYF.